Following are 14 T cell receptor beta chains from one sample sequenced in a study of T cells in Graves' hyperthyroidism and ophthalmopathy. Amplification of TCR beta CDR3 regions was performed using RNA transcripts as template. First-round RT-PCR targeting the TCR CDR3 was performed with the HTBI primer set. TCRdb used MiXCR to reprocess the multiplex PCR reads, holding one entry per CDR3 protein. The sample yields 640,000 or so distinct CDR3 sequences, 12% to 15% seen once. What was sequenced was blood. All receptors come from a woman younger than 30 with Graves' ophthalmopathy.

This clonotype was picked up a small number of times. The chain is built from TRBV4-1 and TRBJ2-2; D not certain. The CDR3 has 13 amino acids. Deletions cut 4 bases from V and 5 bases from J, with 8 bases between. Germline V gene lookup returns CDR1 MGHRA and CDR2 YSYEKL. The CDR3 DNA follows: TGCGCCAGCAGCCCCCAGAGGACCGGGGAGCTGTTTTTT. The encoded protein is CASSPQRTGELFF.

Of note for this clonotype: This clone may be a read error of a much larger clone one base away. The V call is TRBV6-1, the J call TRBJ2-2; TRBD2 aligns across 8 bases. The V and J ends lost 3 bases and 6 bases, in that order; junction bases with no gene match: 6. Germline V gene lookup returns CDR1 MNHNS and CDR2 SASEGT. The CDR3 length is 15 residues. The CDR3 DNA is TGTGCCAGCAGTGAGAGCGGGAGTGACGCCGGGGAGCTGTTTTTT. Its translation: CASSESGSDAGELFF.

This clonotype was seen many times. The chain combines TRBV27 with TRBJ2-4, with TRBD1 matching 10 bases. The germline V gene encodes CDR1 MNHEY and CDR2 SMNVEV (reference sequence). The CDR3 length is 16 residues. The junction had 7 bases not matched to a gene; V was cut back by 8 bases and J by 0 bases. CDR3: CASRTGTGVAKNIQYF. CDR3 DNA sequence: TGTGCCAGCCGTACCGGGACAGGGGTAGCCAAAAACATTCAGTACTTC.

The sample holds a few counts of this clonotype. This chain uses TRBV12-3 or TRBV12-4 with TRBJ2-1; a weak D match, TRBD1 (5 bases). The germline V and J ends were trimmed by 6 bases and 6 bases, with 12 bases remaining between them. The CDR3 is 13 amino acids. The DNA for the CDR3 is TGTGCCAGCAGGATTTCCCAGGGCAATGAGCAGTTCTTC. Amino acid sequence: CASRISQGNEQFF.

This clonotype has only a few counts. It may be a read error: a sequence one base away is much more abundant. The CDR3 reads CAWRLKGAYTEAFF. CDR3 nucleotide sequence: TGTGCCTGGAGGCTGAAGGGGGCTTACACTGAAGCTTTCTTT. This sequence joins TRBV30 and TRBJ1-1; TRBD1 matches 7 bases. The CDR3 extends over 14 amino acids. Germline CDR1 GTSNPN, CDR2 SVGIG (reference sequence). V gave up 3 bases and J gave up 3 bases; unmatched junction bases: 7.

This clonotype was seen a few times. The chain carries TRBV7-2 and TRBJ1-2, with TRBD1 as a possible D gene (5 bases). Trimming took 7 bases from V and 3 from J, leaving 21 bases between them. Germline V gene lookup returns CDR1 SGHTA and CDR2 FQGNSA. The CDR3 is 16 residues long. CDR3 in DNA: TGTGCCAGCACATCCCGAGGGACGGCGCTCGACTATGGCTACACCTTC. This translates into CASTSRGTALDYGYTF.

There are many counts of this clonotype. V is TRBV7-9 and J is TRBJ2-7; D is possibly TRBD1 or TRBD2 (6 bases each). V was pared by 11 bases and J by 2 bases, with 19 bases between. This CDR3 spans 14 amino acids. The germline CDR1 and CDR2 sequences are SEHNR and FQNEAQ (reference sequence). The CDR3 sequence: CAAAGRDKTYEQYF. CDR3 DNA sequence: TGTGCCGCAGCGGGTAGGGACAAGACCTACGAGCAGTACTTC.

This clonotype was recorded many times. The rearrangement joins TRBV7-9 to TRBJ2-7, with 8 bases aligning to TRBD2. This CDR3 has 14 residues. The V gene end was trimmed by 3 bases and the J gene end by 6 bases; junction bases not matched to a gene: 7. Per germline, CDR1 SEHNR and CDR2 FQNEAQ (reference sequence). This CDR3 is CASSLDGRAGEQYF. In DNA, the CDR3 is TGTGCCAGCAGCTTGGACGGGAGGGCAGGCGAGCAGTACTTC. Using reference TRBV7-9 and TRBJ2-7 for the parts outside the CDR3, the full variable domain is DTGVSQNPRHKITKRGQNVTFRCDPISEHNRLYWYRQTLGQGPEFLTYFQNEAQLEKSRLLSDRFSAERPKGSFSTLEIQRTEQGDSAMYLCASSLDGRAGEQYFGPGTRLTVT.

This rearrangement joins TRBV2 to TRBJ1-5; D unclear. Trimming shortened V by 6 bases and J by 2 bases, and 17 bases separated the two germline ends. The CDR3 has 16 residues. Per germline, CDR1 SNHLY and CDR2 FYNNEI. This chain's CDR3 is CASREILAPGNQPQHF. CDR3 DNA: TGTGCCAGCAGAGAGATTTTAGCCCCCGGCAATCAGCCCCAGCATTTT. The variable domain in full, completed from reference TRBV2 and TRBJ1-5, reads EPEVTQTPSHQVTQMGQEVILRCVPISNHLYFYWYRQILGQKVEFLVSFYNNEISEKSEIFDDQFSVERPDGSNFTLKIRSTKLEDSAMYFCASREILAPGNQPQHFGDGTRLSIL.

This clonotype was seen ten or more times. This rearrangement joins TRBV11-1 to TRBJ2-7; 7 nucleotides line up with TRBD2. The CDR3 covers 14 residues. CDR1 and CDR2 (germline): SGHAT, FQDESV (reference sequence). V dropped 2 bases and J dropped 2; count of bases not matched to a gene: 3. CDR3 sequence: CASSLRGRTYEQYF. The CDR3 DNA sequence: TGTGCCAGCAGCTTACGCGGGAGAACCTACGAGCAGTACTTC. The full variable domain, in which reference TRBV11-1 and TRBJ2-7 provide the parts outside the CDR3, is EAEVAQSPRYKITEKSQAVAFWCDPISGHATLYWYRQILGQGPELLVQFQDESVVDDSQLPKDRFSAERLKGVDSTLKIQPAELGDSAMYLCASSLRGRTYEQYFGPGTRLTVT.

This clonotype was found many times. The genes are TRBV14 and TRBJ2-7; 7 bases agree with TRBD1. The CDR3 has 15 residues. Germline V gene sequence: CDR1 SGHDN, CDR2 FVKESK. V shed 6 bases and J 1 base; nucleotides not matched to a gene: 9. This chain's CDR3 is CASSSSRDRSYEQYF. The CDR3 bases are TGTGCCAGCAGTTCTAGTCGGGACAGATCCTACGAGCAGTACTTC.

This clonotype has a count of ten or more. This chain connects TRBV7-3 to TRBJ2-7, with D maybe TRBD1 (5 bases). The V and J ends lost 5 bases and 2 bases respectively, with 10 bases between them. Germline V gene lookup returns CDR1 SGHTA and CDR2 FQGTGA. The CDR3 extends over 13 amino acids. This chain's CDR3 is CASSTGPAYEQYF. In nucleotides, the CDR3 is TGTGCCAGCAGCACAGGACCGGCCTACGAGCAGTACTTC.

CDR3 loop: CASSLAAGGEDGYTF. The CDR3 nucleotides read TGTGCCAGCAGTTTGGCCGCAGGGGGTGAAGATGGCTACACCTTC. The gene calls are TRBV27 and TRBJ1-2; 7 bases line up with TRBD1. The V gene's germline CDR1 is MNHEY and CDR2 SMNVEV (reference sequence). The CDR3 has 15 amino acids. The V gene end was trimmed by 3 bases and the J gene end by 6 bases; junction bases not matched to a gene: 10.

In its sample, this clonotype was seen a few times. J is TRBJ2-7 and V is TRBV3-1; D gene ambiguous. V lost 3 bases to trimming and J lost 4 bases, with 10 bases between them. CDR1 LGHDT and CDR2 YNNKEL come from the germline V gene (reference sequence). This CDR3 has 13 residues. This CDR3 is CASSHRSLYEQYF. DNA of the CDR3: TGTGCCAGCAGCCACCGTAGTCTATACGAGCAGTACTTC.